This TCR beta chain was observed in a study of blood T cell repertoires in COVID-19. The overall study: T cells, B-cell-depleted T cells, or PBMCs supplied cDNA or gDNA.

Germline V gene lookup returns CDR1 MNHNY and CDR2 SVGAGI (reference sequence). Between the trimmed V and J ends, which lost 4 bases and 0 bases, there was a span of 9 bases. This CDR3 has 14 residues. Clones were sequenced by immunoSEQ multiplex PCR, and TCRdb holds only the in-frame ones, with some missing. The sample records some 370,000 clones, about 90% being singletons. The TCR sequence derives from a man between 40 and 49 years old with acute or convalescent COVID-19. Sequences were obtained from peripheral blood. V usage is TRBV6-6 and J usage is TRBJ1-1; a weak D match, TRBD1 (5 bases). The CDR3 DNA sequence: TGTGCCAGCAGTTTTCGACAGCTGAACACTGAAGCTTTCTTT. Encoded protein: CASSFRQLNTEAFF.